This T cell receptor beta chain was identified in a study of molecular identifiers for immune sequencing clone quantification. Sorted naive CD8 T cells were those defined as CD8+CD4-CCR7+CD45RA+. Each CDR3 protein gets one entry after TCRdb re-called the PCR reads with MiXCR. The table has some 320,000 distinct CDR3 sequences, about a fifth seen once. Overall study results and limits: Among effectors, clones above 20 RNA copies held over 98% of molecules; among naive cells, under 1%.

Between the trimmed V and J ends, which lost 1 base and 0 bases, there was a span of 13 bases. Germline lookup yields CDR1 SGDLS and CDR2 YYNGEE. The CDR3 consists of 16 residues. In its sample, this clonotype was seen many times. Its antigen is as yet unknown. Specimen: naive CD8+ T cells from blood, with Jurkat cell RNA spiked in. Described subset: FACS-sorted CD8+CD4-CCR7+CD45RA+ naive T cells. This rearrangement joins TRBV9 to TRBJ1-1; D remains ambiguous. This sequence originates from a human donor in good health. Some libraries in this study had Jurkat cell RNA spiked in. The CDR3 loop is CASSVSTDRLNTEAFF. CDR3 bases: TGTGCCAGCAGCGTAAGTACCGACCGGCTGAACACTGAAGCTTTCTTT. The variable domain in full, with the rest retrieved from reference TRBV9 and TRBJ1-1, is DSGVTQTPKHLITATGQRVTLRCSPRSGDLSVYWYQQSLDQGLQFLIQYYNGEERAKGNILERFSAQQFPDLHSELNLSSLELGDSALYFCASSVSTDRLNTEAFFGQGTRLTVV.